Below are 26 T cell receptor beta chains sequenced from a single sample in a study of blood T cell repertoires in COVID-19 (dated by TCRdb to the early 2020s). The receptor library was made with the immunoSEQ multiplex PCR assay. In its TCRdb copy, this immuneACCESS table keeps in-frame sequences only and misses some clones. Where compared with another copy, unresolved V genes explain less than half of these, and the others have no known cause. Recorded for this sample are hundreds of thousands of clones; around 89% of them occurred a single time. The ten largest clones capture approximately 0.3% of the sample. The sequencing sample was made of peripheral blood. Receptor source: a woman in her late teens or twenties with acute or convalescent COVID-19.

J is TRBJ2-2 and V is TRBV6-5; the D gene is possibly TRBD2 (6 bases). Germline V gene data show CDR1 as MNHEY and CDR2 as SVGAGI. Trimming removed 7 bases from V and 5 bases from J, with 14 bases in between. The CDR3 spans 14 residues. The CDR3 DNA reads TGTGCCAGCACAACACCTGGGGGGACCGGGGAGCTGTTTTTT. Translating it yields CASTTPGGTGELFF.

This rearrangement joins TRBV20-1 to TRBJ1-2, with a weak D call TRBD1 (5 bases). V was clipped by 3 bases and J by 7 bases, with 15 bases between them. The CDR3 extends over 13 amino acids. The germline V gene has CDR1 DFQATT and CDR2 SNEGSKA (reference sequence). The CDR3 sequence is CSASNSRVAGYTF. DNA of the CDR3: TGCAGTGCTAGTAATTCCAGGGTTGCTGGCTACACCTTC.

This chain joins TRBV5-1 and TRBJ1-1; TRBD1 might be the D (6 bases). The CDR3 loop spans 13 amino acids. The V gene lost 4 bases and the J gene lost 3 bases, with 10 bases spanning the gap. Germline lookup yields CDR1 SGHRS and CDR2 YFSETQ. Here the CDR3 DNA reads TGCGCCAGCAGCCCAGGGGCAGACACTGAAGCTTTCTTT. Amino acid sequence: CASSPGADTEAFF.

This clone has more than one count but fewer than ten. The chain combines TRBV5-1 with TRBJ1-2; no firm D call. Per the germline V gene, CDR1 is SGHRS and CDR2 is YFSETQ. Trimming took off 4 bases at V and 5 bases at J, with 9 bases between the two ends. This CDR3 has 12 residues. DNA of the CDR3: TGCGCCAGCAGCGGGAGCGGGTATGGCTACACCTTC. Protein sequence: CASSGSGYGYTF.

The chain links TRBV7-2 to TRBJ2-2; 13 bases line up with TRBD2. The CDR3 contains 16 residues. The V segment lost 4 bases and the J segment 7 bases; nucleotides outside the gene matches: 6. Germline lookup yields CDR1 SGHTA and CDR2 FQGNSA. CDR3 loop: CASSYTSGGAGGELFF. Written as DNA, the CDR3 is TGTGCCAGCAGCTACACTAGCGGGGGGGCCGGCGGGGAGCTGTTTTTT.

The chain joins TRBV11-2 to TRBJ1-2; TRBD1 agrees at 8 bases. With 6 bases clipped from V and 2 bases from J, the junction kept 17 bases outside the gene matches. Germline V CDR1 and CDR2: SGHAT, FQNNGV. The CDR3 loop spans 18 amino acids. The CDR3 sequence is CASRSGVGRGRENYGYTF. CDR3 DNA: TGTGCCAGCAGATCAGGGGTTGGCAGGGGGCGTGAGAACTATGGCTACACCTTC. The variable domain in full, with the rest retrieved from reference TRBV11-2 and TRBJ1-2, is EAGVAQSPRYKIIEKRQSVAFWCNPISGHATLYWYQQILGQGPKLLIQFQNNGVVDDSQLPKDRFSAERLKGVDSTLKIQPAKLEDSAVYLCASRSGVGRGRENYGYTFGSGTRLTVV.

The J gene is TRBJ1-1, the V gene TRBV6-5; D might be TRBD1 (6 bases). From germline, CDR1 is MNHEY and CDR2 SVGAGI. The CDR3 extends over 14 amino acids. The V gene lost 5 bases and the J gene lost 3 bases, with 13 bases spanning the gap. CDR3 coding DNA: TGTGCCAGCAGTCCTCTCAAGGGGGACACTGAAGCTTTCTTT. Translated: CASSPLKGDTEAFF.

In nucleotides, the CDR3 is TGCGCCAGCAGTCAATCGGACATTTTCTCCTATAATTCACCCCTCCACTTT. The encoded protein is CASSQSDIFSYNSPLHF. The V gene is TRBV23-1, the J gene TRBJ1-6, with D maybe TRBD1 (5 bases). TRBV23-1 is an open reading frame, and its role is uncertain. The CDR3 loop spans 17 amino acids. V was clipped by 0 bases and J by 0 bases, with 9 bases between them.

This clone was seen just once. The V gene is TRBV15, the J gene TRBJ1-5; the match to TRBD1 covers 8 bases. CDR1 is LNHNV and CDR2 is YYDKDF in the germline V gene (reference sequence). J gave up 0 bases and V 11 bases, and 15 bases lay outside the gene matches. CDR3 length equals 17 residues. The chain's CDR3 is CASKPGQGGPSNQPQHF. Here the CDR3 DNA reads TGTGCCTCAAAGCCTGGACAGGGAGGACCTAGCAATCAGCCCCAGCATTTT. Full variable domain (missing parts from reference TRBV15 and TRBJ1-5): DAMVIQNPRYQVTQFGKPVTLSCSQTLNHNVMYWYQQKSSQAPKLLFHYYDKDFNNEADTPDNFQSRRPNTSFCFLDIRSPGLGDTAMYLCASKPGQGGPSNQPQHFGDGTRLSIL.

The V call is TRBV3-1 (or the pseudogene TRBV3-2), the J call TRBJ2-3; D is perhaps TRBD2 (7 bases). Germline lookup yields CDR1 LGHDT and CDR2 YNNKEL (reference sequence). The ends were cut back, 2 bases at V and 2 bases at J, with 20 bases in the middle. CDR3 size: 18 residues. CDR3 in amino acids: CASSQNSGGYLATDTQYF. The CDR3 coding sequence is TGTGCCAGCAGCCAAAACTCGGGGGGCTACTTAGCCACAGATACGCAGTATTTT.

The CDR3 coding sequence is TGTGCCAGCAGCCGTGGGACAGGGGGCTATTTAACTAATGAAAAACTGTTTTTT. Translating it yields CASSRGTGGYLTNEKLFF. The chain employs TRBV5-6 and TRBJ1-4; 12 bases are shared with TRBD1. The J segment lost 1 base and the V segment lost 4 bases, leaving 8 bases of the junction unmatched. Germline CDR1 SGHDT, CDR2 YYEEEE. The CDR3 has 18 residues. Full variable domain (remainder filled in from reference TRBV5-6 and TRBJ1-4): DAGVTQSPTHLIKTRGQQVTLRCSPKSGHDTVSWYQQALGQGPQFIFQYYEEEERQRGNFPDRFSGHQFPNYSSELNVNALLLGDSALYLCASSRGTGGYLTNEKLFFGSGTQLSVL.

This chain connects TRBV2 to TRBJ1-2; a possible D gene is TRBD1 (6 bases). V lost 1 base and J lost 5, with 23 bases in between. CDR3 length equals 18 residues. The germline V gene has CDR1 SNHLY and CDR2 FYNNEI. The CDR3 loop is CASSEGLSGTTRSYGYTF. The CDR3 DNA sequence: TGTGCCAGCAGTGAAGGACTTTCCGGGACAACGCGGTCATATGGCTACACCTTC.

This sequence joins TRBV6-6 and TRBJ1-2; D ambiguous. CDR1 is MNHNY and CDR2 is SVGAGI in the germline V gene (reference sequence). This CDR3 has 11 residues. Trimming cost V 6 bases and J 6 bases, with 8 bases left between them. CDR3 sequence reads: CASSEVNGYTF. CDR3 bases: TGTGCCAGCAGCGAGGTGAATGGCTACACCTTC.

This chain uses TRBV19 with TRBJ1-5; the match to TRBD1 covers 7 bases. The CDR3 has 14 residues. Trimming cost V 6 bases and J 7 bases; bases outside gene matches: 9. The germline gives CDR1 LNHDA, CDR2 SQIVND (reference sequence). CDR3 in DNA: TGTGCCAGTAGGGGACAGCAAAATCGACAGCCCCAGCATTTT. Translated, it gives CASRGQQNRQPQHF. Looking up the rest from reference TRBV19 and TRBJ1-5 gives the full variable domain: DGGITQSPKYLFRKEGQNVTLSCEQNLNHDAMYWYRQDPGQGLRLIYYSQIVNDFQKGDIAEGYSVSREKKESFPLTVTSAQKNPTAFYLCASRGQQNRQPQHFGDGTRLSIL.

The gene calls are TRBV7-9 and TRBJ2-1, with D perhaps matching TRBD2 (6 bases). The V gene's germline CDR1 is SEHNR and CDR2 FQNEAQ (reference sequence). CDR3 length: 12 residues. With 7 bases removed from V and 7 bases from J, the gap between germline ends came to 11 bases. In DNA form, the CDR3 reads TGTGCCAGCATTAGCGGTGGGAATGAGCAGTTCTTC. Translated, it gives CASISGGNEQFF.

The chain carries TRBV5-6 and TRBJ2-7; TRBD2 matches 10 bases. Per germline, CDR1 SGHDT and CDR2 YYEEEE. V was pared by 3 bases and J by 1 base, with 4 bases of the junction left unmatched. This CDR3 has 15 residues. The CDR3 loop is CASSWGTSESYEQYF. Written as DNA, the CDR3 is TGTGCCAGCAGCTGGGGGACTAGCGAGTCCTACGAGCAGTACTTC.

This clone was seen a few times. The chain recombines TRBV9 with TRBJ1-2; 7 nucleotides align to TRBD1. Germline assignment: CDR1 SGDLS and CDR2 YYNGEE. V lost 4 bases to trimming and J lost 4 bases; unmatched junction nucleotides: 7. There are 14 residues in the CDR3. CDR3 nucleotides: TGTGCCAGCAGCCCAGGGGGGTCGCGCTATGGCTACACCTTC. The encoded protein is CASSPGGSRYGYTF.

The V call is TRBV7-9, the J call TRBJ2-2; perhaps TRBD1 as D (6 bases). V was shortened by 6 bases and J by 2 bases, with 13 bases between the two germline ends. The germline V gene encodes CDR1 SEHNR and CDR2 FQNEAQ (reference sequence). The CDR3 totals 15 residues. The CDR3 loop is CASRLTDRNTGELFF. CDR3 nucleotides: TGTGCCAGCAGGCTTACGGACAGAAACACCGGGGAGCTGTTTTTT.

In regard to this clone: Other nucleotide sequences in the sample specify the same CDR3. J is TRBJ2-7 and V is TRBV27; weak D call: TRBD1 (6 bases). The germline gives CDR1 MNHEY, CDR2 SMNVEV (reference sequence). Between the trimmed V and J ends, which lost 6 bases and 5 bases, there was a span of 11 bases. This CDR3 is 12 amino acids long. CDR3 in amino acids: CASSPTGNEQYF. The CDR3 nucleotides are TGTGCCAGCAGCCCAACAGGGAACGAGCAGTACTTC.

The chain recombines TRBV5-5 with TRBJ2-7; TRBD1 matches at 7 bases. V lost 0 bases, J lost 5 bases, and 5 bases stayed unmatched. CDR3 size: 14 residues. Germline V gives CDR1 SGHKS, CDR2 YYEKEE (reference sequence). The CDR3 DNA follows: TGTGCCAGCAGCTTGGTGGCAGGGGGACACGAGCAGTACTTC. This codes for CASSLVAGGHEQYF.

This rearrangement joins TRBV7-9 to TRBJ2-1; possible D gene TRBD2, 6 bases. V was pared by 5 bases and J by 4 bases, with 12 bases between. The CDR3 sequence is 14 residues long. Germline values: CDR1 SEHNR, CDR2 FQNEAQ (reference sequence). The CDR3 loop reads CASSRGLSYNEQFF. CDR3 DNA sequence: TGTGCCAGCAGCCGGGGACTCTCTTACAATGAGCAGTTCTTC.

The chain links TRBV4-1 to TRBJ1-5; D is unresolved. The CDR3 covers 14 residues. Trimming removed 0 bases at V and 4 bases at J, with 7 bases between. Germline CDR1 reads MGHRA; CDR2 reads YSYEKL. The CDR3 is CASSQESGNQPQHF. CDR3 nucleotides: TGCGCCAGCAGCCAAGAGTCGGGTAATCAGCCCCAGCATTTT.

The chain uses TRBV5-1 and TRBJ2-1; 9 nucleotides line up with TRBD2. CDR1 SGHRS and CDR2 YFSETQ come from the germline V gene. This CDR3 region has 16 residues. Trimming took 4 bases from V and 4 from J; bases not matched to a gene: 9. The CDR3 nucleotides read TGCGCCAGCAGCCCCCCCCTAGCGGGGCTTTACAATGAGCAGTTCTTC. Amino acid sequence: CASSPPLAGLYNEQFF.

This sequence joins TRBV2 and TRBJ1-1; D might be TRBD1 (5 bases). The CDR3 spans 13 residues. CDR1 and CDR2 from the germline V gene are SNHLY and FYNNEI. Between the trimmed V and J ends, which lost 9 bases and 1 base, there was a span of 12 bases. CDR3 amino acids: CASTDSKNTEAFF. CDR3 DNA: TGTGCCAGTACCGACAGCAAGAACACTGAAGCTTTCTTT.

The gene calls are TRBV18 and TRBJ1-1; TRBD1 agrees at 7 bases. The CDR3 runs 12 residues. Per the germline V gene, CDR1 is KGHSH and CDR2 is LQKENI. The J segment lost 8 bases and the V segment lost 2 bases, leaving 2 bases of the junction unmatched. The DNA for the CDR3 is TGTGCCAGCTCACCAAGACAGGGAGAAGCTTTCTTT. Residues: CASSPRQGEAFF.

The CDR3 DNA reads as TGTGCCAGCAGCACCGGGGGGCGTTTGGCTAATGAAAAACTGTTTTTT. Translation gives CASSTGGRLANEKLFF. The chain employs TRBV5-4 and TRBJ1-4; a possible D gene is TRBD1 (6 bases). From germline, CDR1 is SGHNT and CDR2 YYREEE (reference sequence). Trimming removed 4 bases at V and 3 bases at J, with 16 bases between. This CDR3 is 16 amino acids long.